The present T cell receptor beta chain was sequenced within a study of CD8 T cells in Susac syndrome (dated by TCRdb to about 2019). Regarding the research as a whole: Among the sequenced Susac syndrome patients, 5 or 6 had clinically active disease and roughly 8 were in clinical remission. The study used repertoire sequencing to test whether antigen drove CD8+ T cell activation and differentiation in Susac syndrome. At blood withdrawal, Susac syndrome patients were therapy-naive, treated with corticosteroids (with IVIg additionally given to some), or treated with IVIg alone.

Findings and caveats that apply to the study as a whole: The CD4+ T cell repertoire of patients with Susac syndrome showed no detectable clonal expansion. The TCR sequencing and HLA analysis was acknowledged to have included a relatively small number of individuals.

As encoded in the germline V gene, CDR1 is ENHRY while CDR2 is SYGVKD. Including cysteine and phenylalanine, the CDR3 has 15 amino acids. Solely the CDR3 DNA is kept, with 45 bases framed from the first base. Here V drops 6 bases and J drops 5 bases, and the junction holds 6 bases not matched to any gene. On this clonotype: Its antigen remains unidentified. Per-base qualities were not stored, and no clone one base away is much larger.

Peripheral blood CD8+ and CD4+ T cells from healthy donors, Susac syndrome patients and multiple sclerosis patients were profiled by high-throughput TCR beta sequencing. Recently defined diagnostic criteria for definite or probable disease were met by the Susac syndrome patients. CD8+ TEMRA cells were enriched by FACS, while bulk CD8+ and CD4+ T cells were purified by magnetic negative isolation. Blood was drawn into EDTA tubes, processed within 24 hours, and PBMCs were isolated by density gradient centrifugation. PBMCs intended for TCR sequencing were cryopreserved in liquid nitrogen and thawed later in a water bath at 37 degrees C. A purity of at least 90% was achieved for sorted or isolated CD4+, CD8+ and CD8+ TEMRA cells. RNA was extracted with the RNeasy kit and about 0.5 to 1 ug was reverse transcribed using random hexamers. TCR beta CDR3 regions were amplified with the immunoSEQ multiplex PCR assay covering 54 Vbeta and 13 Jbeta segments. Bias from PCR amplification was corrected by using a synthetic template baseline for primer optimization and for computational correction. The source study handled its data this way. Reads were annotated to V, D and J genes according to IMGT and were analyzed with immunoSEQ Analyzer, with only productive sequences retained. Clonality was calculated as one minus the Shannon entropy normalized by log2 of the number of productive unique sequences. Public and private clones were assessed among the 100 most prevalent clones of each patient and control. Susac-specific clones were defined as absent from healthy and MS cohorts, 1052 published viral clones and other ImmuneACCESS disease sequences. TCRdb's own reprocessing of the public reads used fastp at Q25 and MiXCR and kept productive beta chains. Merged by CDR3 protein, the rows form single entries marked with the most common genes and DNA. TCRdb, rather than the study authors, made the V and J calls. The sample table holds 160,000 or so distinct CDR3 sequences, of which roughly 92% were seen once. The top ten constitute 0.095% to 0.13% of the sample.

The sequenced sample was CD4+ T cells from PBMCs. The TCR sequence derives from a human donor with Susac syndrome. The chain links TRBV10-3 with TRBJ2-1; TRBD2 aligns with 11 central bases. Here the CDR3 is given as CAISETSGGNNEQFF. The nucleotides read TGTGCCATCAGCGAAACTAGCGGGGGTAACAATGAGCAGTTCTTC.